This is a list of T cell receptor beta chains from one sample in a study of CD8+CD57+ T cells in acquired aplastic anemia. TCRdb fed the reads into MiXCR, producing one record per CDR3 protein. In the table there are over 150,000 distinct CDR3 sequences, over 55% of which are singletons. The sequenced material came from sorted CD4+, CD8+, or CD8+CD57+ T cells (not recorded which) from PBMCs. The receptors were sampled from a human donor with aplastic anemia. CDR3s include the opening cysteine and the closing phenylalanine or tryptophan. The D gene is left open where the match is weak. Clone size appears in some rows only: once, few, many, or a class for an expanded clone.

>.|18|once|TRBJ2-1|TRBV7-9
TGTGCCAGCAGCTTTCCAAACCTTATAGCGGTTACCTACAATGAGCAGTTCTTC
CASSFPNLIAVTYNEQFF
>.|15|.|TRBJ2-7|TRBV7-3
TGTGCCAGCAGCTTGGAGGCCCCCCGCCCTTACGAGCAGTACTTC
CASSLEAPRPYEQYF
>TRBD1|16|.|TRBJ2-5|TRBV7-6
TGTGCCAGCAGCGGTCGACAGGGGGGCGGGCGGGAGACCCAGTACTTC
CASSGRQGGGRETQYF
>TRBD2|14|.|TRBJ2-2|TRBV11-1
TGTGCCAGCAGCCCTGGACTAGGAGCCGGGGAGCTGTTTTTT
CASSPGLGAGELFF
>TRBD1|14|.|TRBJ2-7|TRBV15
TGTGCCACCAGCAGACCGGGACAGGGGGGCGAGCAGTACTTC
CATSRPGQGGEQYF
>.|13|once|TRBJ2-7|TRBV20-1
TGCAGTGCTAGAGCGGGGGCCAGGGACGAGCAGTACTTC
CSARAGARDEQYF
>.|13|few|TRBJ2-1|TRBV19
TGTGCCAGTAGATCGCCCAGCTACAATGAGCAGTTCTTC
CASRSPSYNEQFF
>.|13|.|TRBJ2-7|TRBV29-1
TGCAGCGTTGGGTTGGGCCGTTCTGGCGAGCAGTACTTC
CSVGLGRSGEQYF
>TRBD2|15|.|TRBJ2-1|TRBV19
TGTGCCAGTAGTATACTAGCGGGGGACTACAATGAGCAGTTCTTC
CASSILAGDYNEQFF
>.|14|.|TRBJ2-7|TRBV6-1
TGTGCCAGCAGTTTAGTAGGTTACTCCTACGAGCAGTACTTC
CASSLVGYSYEQYF
>.|14|.|TRBJ2-7|TRBV7-9
TGTGCCAGCAGCTTAGGGGCAGGGCCTAACGAGCAGTACTTC
CASSLGAGPNEQYF
>.|15|once|TRBJ2-1|TRBV7-6
TGTGCCAGCAGCCACGGTGGGGTCACCTACAATGAGCAGTTCTTC
CASSHGGVTYNEQFF
>TRBD2|15|.|TRBJ2-3|TRBV7-7
TGTGCCAGCAGCTTAAAGGGCGGGGGGGCAGATACGCAGTATTTT
CASSLKGGGADTQYF
>TRBD2|15|.|TRBJ2-1|TRBV5-1
TGCGCCAGCAGCCGAGGACTAGATTTATACAATGAGCAGTTCTTC
CASSRGLDLYNEQFF
>.|15|once|TRBJ2-1|TRBV2
TGTGCCAGCAGTGAAGTTGTAGGACCCTACAATGAGCAGTTCTTC
CASSEVVGPYNEQFF
>.|14|.|TRBJ2-7|TRBV9
TGTGCCAGCAGCACTGGACAGAGCAACTACGAGCAGTACTTC
CASSTGQSNYEQYF
>.|14|few|TRBJ2-5|TRBV7-3
TGTGCCAGCAGCGCATACCGGGACTCTGAGACCCAGTACTTC
CASSAYRDSETQYF
>.|12|.|TRBJ1-1|TRBV25-1
TGTGCCAGCAGTGAAGACAGTGGTGAAGCTTTCTTT
CASSEDSGEAFF
>.|13|few|TRBJ2-7|TRBV7-6
TGTGCCAGCAGCTTAGGTGCGAATTACGAGCAGTACTTC
CASSLGANYEQYF
>TRBD2|15|.|TRBJ2-3|TRBV11-2
TGTGCCAGCAGCTTAGATGGACTAGCGGCTGATACGCAGTATTTT
CASSLDGLAADTQYF
>TRBD1|13|few|TRBJ1-6|TRBV10-3
TGTGCCATCGCAGGACAGGGTAATTCACCCCTCCACTTT
CAIAGQGNSPLHF
>.|13|.|TRBJ2-1|TRBV10-1
TGCGCCAGCAAGGCTAGCCAGGTCGCTGAGCAGTTCTTC
CASKASQVAEQFF
>.|18|.|TRBJ2-1|TRBV6-2/TRBV6-3
TGTGCCAGCAGCCAAAGGGGGGGGGGCAATATCTGGAACAATGAGCAGTTCTTC
CASSQRGGGNIWNNEQFF
>.|11|.|TRBJ2-7|TRBV20-1
TGCAGTGCTAGATGGGGAGACGAGCAGTACTTC
CSARWGDEQYF
>TRBD2|16|once|TRBJ2-1|TRBV24-1
TGTGCCACCAGTGACGCTACTAGCGTTCCCTACAATGAGCAGTTATTC
CATSDATSVPYNEQLF
>.|15|.|TRBJ2-2|TRBV19
TGTGCCAGTAGTATACAAGACAGCTCCACCGGGGAGCTGTTTTTT
CASSIQDSSTGELFF
>.|13|.|TRBJ1-2|TRBV6-4
TGTGCCAGCAGTTATAGTGTGAACTATGGCTACACCTTC
CASSYSVNYGYTF
>.|13|.|TRBJ2-3|TRBV20-1
TGCAGTGCTCTAGGGAGAAGCACAGATACGCAGTATTTT
CSALGRSTDTQYF
>.|13|.|TRBJ2-3|TRBV10-3
TGTGCCATCAGGGCTAGCGGCACAGATACGCAGTATTTT
CAIRASGTDTQYF